The clone carrying this T cell receptor beta chain appeared a few times. The sample originates from a study of regulatory T cells in long-lasting Graves disease. HTBI primers from iRepertoire and Arm-PCR of CDR3 regions yielded the TCR beta libraries. Via MiXCR, TCRdb re-called the multiplex PCR reads, giving one row per CDR3 protein. This table has 400,000 to 500,000 distinct CDR3 sequences, 14% to 15% appearing once. Time point here: newly diagnosed GD, antithyroid drugs for less than 3 months. PBMC-extracted RNA yielded the TCR library. V was clipped by 5 bases and J by 0 bases, with 9 bases between them. The CDR3 totals 14 residues. Germline loops: CDR1 SGHTA, CDR2 FQGTGA. These same records also appear under a second study, on T cells in Graves' hyperthyroidism and ophthalmopathy.

This sequence joins TRBV7-3 and TRBJ2-3; possibly TRBD2 for D (6 bases). The sample was peripheral blood mononuclear cells (PBMCs), taken at new diagnosis, from a patient treated with antithyroid drugs. The clonotype comes from a woman in her 40s with Graves disease. CDR3 coding DNA: TGTGCCAGCAGCACTAGCTCCAGCACAGATACGCAGTATTTT. Protein sequence: CASSTSSSTDTQYF.